The sequence of this T cell receptor beta chain was determined in a study of OX40 agonist ivuxolimab in advanced cancers. Notes on the research overall: Ivuxolimab, which targeted the costimulatory receptor OX40 (CD134), was an agonistic, fully human IgG2 monoclonal antibody. Intravenous ivuxolimab was administered to patients every 2 weeks at six dose levels: 0.01, 0.1, 0.3, 1.5, 3 and 10 mg/kg. A male proportion of roughly 80% and a mean age of approximately 55 years, ranging from 23 to 79, were recorded for the dose-escalation cohort. Peripheral TCRbeta sequencing aimed to test whether ivuxolimab altered TCR sequence diversity and caused clonal T-cell expansion. Of the approximately 50 dose-escalation patients, hepatocellular carcinoma was present in 19, melanoma in around 15, renal cell carcinoma in 9 and head and neck cancer in 9. Patients were allowed to have had prior anti-PD-1, anti-PD-L1 or anti-CTLA-4 therapy, and around 41% of the dose-escalation patients had previously received checkpoint inhibitors. Partial responses occurred in three dose-escalation patients, of whom one had hepatocellular carcinoma and two had cutaneous melanoma. The paper covers the monotherapy dose-escalation part of the phase I ivuxolimab trial, which included N ≈ 57 patients.

The paper's findings and limits, for the study overall: In partial responders in the 0.1-3.0 mg/kg groups, normalized peripheral clonal expansion was found to be among the lowest, especially among CD8+ T cells. Low levels of normalized T-cell clonal expansion were also seen in some patients who did not respond. At doses of 0.1 to 3.0 mg/kg, clonal expansion of both CD4+ and CD8+ blood T cells was observed from baseline to week 6. Which antigens the clonally expanded peripheral T cells were specific for was not determined. After ivuxolimab, CD8+ T cells had more expanded clones than CD4+ T cells on average.

Spanning cysteine to phenylalanine, the CDR3 consists of 15 amino acids. Solely the CDR3 DNA is kept, with 45 bases framed from the first base. Between the V and J ends, shortened by 5 bases and 4 bases respectively, the junction contains 12 bases. CDR1 SGHTA and CDR2 FQGTGA were looked up in the germline V gene. This clone was seen a handful of times. Its antigen remains unidentified. One base away there is no much larger clone; base qualities are not given. Genomic DNA was isolated from the sorted cells so that the TCRbeta CDR3 region could be sequenced. The immunoSEQ Assay was used to sequence the TCRbeta CDR3 regions. The table comes from immuneACCESS by way of TCRdb, which keeps in-frame sequences with V and J called. Part of the clones is missing from these tables; in studies checked, under half for an unresolved V gene and the rest for unknown reasons. This sample has 70,000 to 90,000 clones in its table, and approximately 86% of those were observed once. The top ten constitute roughly 8.6% of the sample.

The trial excluded patients who had a history of autoimmune disease or who were on systemic immunosuppression. Peripheral blood for TCR sequencing was drawn from every dose cohort at baseline, at cycle 4 day 1 and at cycle 7 day 1. Samples came from an open-label, multicenter, first-in-human phase I dose-escalation trial of ivuxolimab. Adults with locally advanced or metastatic head and neck squamous cell, hepatocellular, melanoma or renal cell carcinoma were enrolled in the trial. CD4+ and CD8+ T cells were sorted separately from peripheral blood before TCR sequencing. The origin of this receptor is an adult with an advanced solid tumor such as melanoma, head and neck, liver or kidney cancer. Sample: CD4+ or CD8+ T cells sorted from blood, taken in a trial of the OX40 agonist ivuxolimab. The chain is encoded by TRBV7-3 joined to TRBJ2-6, with TRBD2 as a weak D call on 6 bases. In nucleotides, the sequence is TGTGCCAGCAGCCCAGGTAGCGGAGGGGCCAACGTCCTGACTTTC. Its product reads: CASSPGSGGANVLTF. Here the CDR3 is joined to the reference TRBV7-3 and TRBJ2-6 genes, and the full variable domain is: GAGVSQTPSNKVTEKGKYVELRCDPISGHTALYWYRQSLGQGPEFLIYFQGTGAADDSGLPNDRFFAVRPEGSVSTLKIQRTERGDSAVYLCASSPGSGGANVLTFGAGSRLTVL.